The clone carrying this T cell receptor beta chain was observed a handful of times. TCRdb reanalyzed the PCR reads via MiXCR. The sample shows about 35,000 clones, 17% of them seen only once. The sample is drawn from a study of metastatic and nonmetastatic thyroid tumors. Across the study: Across peripheral blood and tumor or nodule tissue samples taken from malignant and benign thyroid patients, the repertoires were compared with one another.

No patient had received any treatment before thyroid surgery. The sample was blood. The sequence came from a male donor with papillary thyroid cancer or a benign thyroid nodule (not recorded which). Some clones in this sample may be carry-over from other donors' samples.

The CDR3 DNA reads as TGTGCCATCATGCATGGGCGGAATGAGCAGTTCTTC. Amino acids: CAIMHGRNEQFF. The chain recombines TRBV10-3 with TRBJ2-1; D not resolved. This CDR3 contains 12 residues. CDR1 is ENHRY and CDR2 is SYGVKD in the germline V gene. Trimming stripped 7 bases from V and 7 bases from J, with 11 bases between.